The 21 T cell receptor beta chains reported below all come from one sample, sequenced in a study of vaccination effects on CD4 cells after COVID-19. The repertoire was sequenced with immunoSEQ multiplex PCR; TCRdb's copy has only in-frame clones and lacks some. The sample holds approximately 40,000 clones, roughly 76% seen once. Expansion of antigen-specific CD4+ T cells with viral peptide pools was carried out by the ViraFEST assay before sequencing. Researchers isolated CD4+ T cells once approximately eleven days of culture had elapsed. People in the vaccine group had not been infected with SARS-CoV-2 before, and their nucleocapsid antibodies were negative. These receptors lack a known antigen. The specimen comprised CD4+ T cells from PBMCs cultured with SARS-CoV-2 spike peptides, sampled before COVID-19 vaccination. The receptor source for this set is a human donor who received a COVID-19 vaccine.

The V call is TRBV3-1 (or the pseudogene TRBV3-2), the J call TRBJ1-2; D is perhaps TRBD1 (6 bases). The germline CDR1 and CDR2 sequences are LGHDT and YNNKEL (reference sequence). The V end was cut by 3 bases, the J end by 8 bases, with 10 bases between. The CDR3 totals 12 residues. CDR3 nucleotide sequence: TGTGCCAGCAGCCAGGGGGCGCGGGGCTACACCTTC. Translated: CASSQGARGYTF.

The CDR3 here is CASSTYNSPLHF. As DNA, the CDR3 is TGTGCCAGCAGCACTTATAATTCACCCCTCCACTTT. The rearrangement joins TRBV7-2 to TRBJ1-6; D gene unclear. V lost 5 bases and J lost 4, with 3 bases in between. Germline values: CDR1 SGHTA, CDR2 FQGNSA. The CDR3 sequence is 12 residues long. Full variable domain (remainder filled in from reference TRBV7-2 and TRBJ1-6): GAGVSQSPSNKVTEKGKDVELRCDPISGHTALYWYRQSLGQGLEFLIYFQGNSAPDKSGLPSDRFSAERTGGSVSTLTIQRTQQEDSAVYLCASSTYNSPLHFGNGTRLTVT.

This chain connects TRBV11-2 to TRBJ1-1, with TRBD1 matching 7 bases. After removal of 5 bases from V and 1 base from J, the junction contained 7 bases not matched to a gene. Germline CDR1 and CDR2: SGHAT and FQNNGV. There are 15 residues in the CDR3. DNA for the CDR3: TGTGCCAGCAGCCCCCGGGGACAGACGAACACTGAAGCTTTCTTT. It is translated as CASSPRGQTNTEAFF.

The gene calls are TRBV11-2 and TRBJ1-4; D unresolved. Trimming removed 3 bases at V and 6 bases at J, with 14 bases between. Germline CDR1 and CDR2: SGHAT and FQNNGV. This CDR3 region has 15 residues. The chain's CDR3 is CASSLAGRTDEKLFF. CDR3 DNA: TGTGCCAGCAGCTTGGCCGGTAGGACGGATGAAAAACTGTTTTTT.

The chain has TRBV6-5 and TRBJ1-1; the match to TRBD1 covers 9 bases. From germline, CDR1 is MNHEY and CDR2 SVGAGI. Unmatched junction bases numbered 7, after V lost 7 bases and J lost 1 base. The CDR3 totals 15 residues. The CDR3 nucleotides are TGTGCCAGCAAAACAGGGGGCGCCGGGAACACTGAAGCTTTCTTT. Encoded protein: CASKTGGAGNTEAFF.

The rearrangement links TRBV18 to TRBJ2-7; 7 nucleotides agree with TRBD2. The CDR3 has 15 residues. Per the germline V gene, CDR1 is KGHSH and CDR2 is LQKENI. V gave up 8 bases and J gave up 3 bases; unmatched junction bases: 13. The CDR3 bases are TGTGCCAGCGCCCCGCAAAGCGGGACCGGCTACGAGCAGTACTTC. Translating gives CASAPQSGTGYEQYF.

The chain links TRBV7-9 to TRBJ2-7; 9 nucleotides align to TRBD1. The V gene's germline CDR1 is SEHNR and CDR2 FQNEAQ (reference sequence). This CDR3 contains 16 residues. V lost 5 bases and J lost 0; bases outside the gene matches: 8. The CDR3 spells CASSNRGTGSSYEQYF. The CDR3 region has the DNA TGTGCCAGCAGCAACCGCGGGACAGGGTCCTCCTACGAGCAGTACTTC.

V usage is TRBV27 and J usage is TRBJ1-3; D may be TRBD1 (6 bases). CDR1 is MNHEY, CDR2 SMNVEV, per germline (reference sequence). The CDR3 runs 14 residues. The V end lost 3 bases, the J end lost 3 bases, and 9 bases lay between the germline ends. DNA of the CDR3: TGTGCCAGCAGTTTGGGGGCTTTTGGAAACACCATATATTTT. Translating it yields CASSLGAFGNTIYF.

The genes are TRBV5-1 and TRBJ2-5; no reliable D call. V shed 2 bases and J shed 5 bases, with 4 bases lying between them. In germline, CDR1 is SGHRS, CDR2 YFSETQ. CDR3 length: 11 residues. The CDR3 is CASSLRETQYF. The CDR3 coding sequence is TGCGCCAGCAGCTTAAGGGAGACCCAGTACTTC.

V gene TRBV9 combines with J gene TRBJ2-3, with a tentative D call TRBD2 (6 bases). Germline CDR1 reads SGDLS; CDR2 reads YYNGEE. Trimming cost V 1 base and J 2 bases, with 14 bases left between them. The CDR3 is made up of 16 amino acids. The DNA of the CDR3 is TGTGCCAGCAGCGTAAGTCCGGGGGAGGCCACAGATACGCAGTATTTT. Encoded protein: CASSVSPGEATDTQYF.

This clone was found a few times. In the same sample, other DNA sequences code for this CDR3. This chain's CDR3 is CAWSVLGSGANVLTF. DNA of the CDR3: TGTGCCTGGAGTGTACTCGGCTCTGGGGCCAACGTCCTGACTTTC. This chain connects TRBV30 to TRBJ2-6; no clear D. CDR1 is GTSNPN and CDR2 is SVGIG in the germline V gene (reference sequence). V gave up 0 bases and J gave up 0 bases, with 6 bases separating them. This CDR3 spans 15 amino acids.

J is TRBJ2-1 and V is TRBV10-3, with 14 positions matching TRBD2. The CDR3 contains 15 residues. CDR1 ENHRY and CDR2 SYGVKD come from the germline V gene. V lost 11 bases, J lost 4 bases, and 7 bases stayed unmatched. The CDR3 DNA follows: TGTGCCTCGGGACTAGCGGGAGAGTCTTACAATGAGCAGTTCTTC. The encoded protein is CASGLAGESYNEQFF.

As concerns this clone: One end of the junction varies from germline; a read error may be responsible. J is TRBJ2-1 and V is TRBV5-6; D remains unclear. The CDR3 has 12 amino acids. CDR1 is SGHDT, CDR2 YYEEEE, per germline. The CDR3 spells CASSLDSGLGLF. Written as DNA, the CDR3 is TGTGCCAGCAGCTTGGATTCGGGTTTAGGACTCTTC.

This CDR3 reads CASMDRGQYSNQPQHF. In DNA, the CDR3 is TGTGCCAGTATGGACAGGGGCCAATATAGCAATCAGCCCCAGCATTTT. V is TRBV19 and J is TRBJ1-5; TRBD1 agrees at 9 bases. The CDR3 is 16 residues long. Losses at the gene ends were 7 bases for V and 0 bases for J; bases not matched to a gene: 7. The V gene's germline CDR1 is LNHDA and CDR2 SQIVND (reference sequence). Full variable domain (rest looked up from reference TRBV19 and TRBJ1-5): DGGITQSPKYLFRKEGQNVTLSCEQNLNHDAMYWYRQDPGQGLRLIYYSQIVNDFQKGDIAEGYSVSREKKESFPLTVTSAQKNPTAFYLCASMDRGQYSNQPQHFGDGTRLSIL.

The rearrangement joins TRBV4-1 to TRBJ2-5, with 8 bases fitting TRBD2. This CDR3 is 18 amino acids long. CDR1 and CDR2 (germline): MGHRA, YSYEKL. V lost 1 base, J lost 4 bases, and 14 bases stayed unmatched. The DNA of the CDR3 is TGCGCCAGCAGCCAAGCCCGACTAGCGCCCGAGCAGTTAGAGACCCAGTACTTC. Amino acids: CASSQARLAPEQLETQYF.

This clone was picked up one time. V gene TRBV27 combines with J gene TRBJ2-1, with D perhaps TRBD2 (6 bases). Germline V gives CDR1 MNHEY, CDR2 SMNVEV (reference sequence). V dropped 5 bases and J dropped 6 bases, with 17 bases sitting between them. The CDR3 extends over 15 amino acids. The CDR3 nucleotides are TGTGCCAGCAGTCACCAGGCGGGGTTCGGCAATGAGCAGTTCTTC. Translation gives CASSHQAGFGNEQFF.

The chain joins TRBV7-9 to TRBJ1-2; 9 bases line up with TRBD1. The germline V gene has CDR1 SEHNR and CDR2 FQNEAQ (reference sequence). Germline trimming cut 3 bases from V and 4 bases from J; bases unmatched to any gene: 3. This CDR3 region has 14 residues. CDR3 region: CASSFTDRGYGYTF. CDR3 nucleotides: TGTGCCAGCAGCTTTACGGACAGGGGCTATGGCTACACCTTC.

A few counts support this clone. The chain has TRBV5-4 and TRBJ1-1, with D hard to call. V was pared by 4 bases and J by 3 bases, with 7 bases between. CDR1 is SGHNT and CDR2 is YYREEE in the germline V gene (reference sequence). The CDR3 covers 12 residues. CDR3 amino acids: CASSKVDTEAFF. The CDR3 DNA is TGTGCCAGCAGCAAGGTTGACACTGAAGCTTTCTTT.

In the case of this clone: This CDR3 is also generated by other DNA sequences in the sample. The J gene is TRBJ2-3, the V gene TRBV6-4; 9 bases are shared with TRBD1. The trim removed 8 bases at V and 2 bases at J, leaving 2 bases unmatched. Germline CDR1 and CDR2: MRHNA and SNTAGT. This CDR3 contains 13 residues. This CDR3 is CASGTGHTDTQYF. The CDR3 DNA reads as TGTGCCAGCGGGACAGGGCACACAGATACGCAGTATTTT.

This clone was seen a handful of times. The J gene is TRBJ1-5, the V gene TRBV28, with 11 bases matching TRBD1. Germline CDR1 MDHEN, CDR2 SYDVKM. CDR3 length: 16 amino acids. Germline trimming cut 6 bases from V and 4 bases from J; bases unmatched to any gene: 8. CDR3: CASSSGQGARNQPQHF. The CDR3 DNA sequence: TGTGCCAGCAGCTCCGGACAGGGGGCGAGGAATCAGCCCCAGCATTTT.

This clone turned up a few times. The CDR3 DNA sequence: TGTGCCAGCAGCTTACCCCCACAGGGAAGGGGAAACACCATATATTTT. Protein: CASSLPPQGRGNTIYF. V and J are TRBV11-2 and TRBJ1-3, with D possibly being TRBD1 (6 bases). Trimming pared 2 bases from V and 4 bases from J, leaving 15 bases between. There are 16 residues in the CDR3. Germline-derived CDR1 and CDR2 are SGHAT and FQNNGV.